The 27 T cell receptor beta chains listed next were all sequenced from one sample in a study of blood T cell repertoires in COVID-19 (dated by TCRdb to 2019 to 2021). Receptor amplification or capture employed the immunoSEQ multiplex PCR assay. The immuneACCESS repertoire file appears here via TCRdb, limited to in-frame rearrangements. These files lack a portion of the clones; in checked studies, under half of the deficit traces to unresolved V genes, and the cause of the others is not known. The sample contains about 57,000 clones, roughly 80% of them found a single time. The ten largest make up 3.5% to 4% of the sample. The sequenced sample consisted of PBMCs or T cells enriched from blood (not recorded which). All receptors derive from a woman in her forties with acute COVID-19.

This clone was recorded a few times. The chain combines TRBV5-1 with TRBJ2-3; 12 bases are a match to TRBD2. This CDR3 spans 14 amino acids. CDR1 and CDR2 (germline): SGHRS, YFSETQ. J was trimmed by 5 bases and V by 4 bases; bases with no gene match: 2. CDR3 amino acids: CASSPGLAGDTQYF. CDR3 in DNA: TGCGCCAGCAGCCCGGGACTAGCGGGAGATACGCAGTATTTT.

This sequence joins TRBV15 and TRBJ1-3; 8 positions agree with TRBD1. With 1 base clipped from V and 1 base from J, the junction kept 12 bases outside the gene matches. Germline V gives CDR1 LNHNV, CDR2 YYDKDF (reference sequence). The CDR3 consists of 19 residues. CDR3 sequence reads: CATSRGSSGQGTSGNTIYF. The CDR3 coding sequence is TGTGCCACCAGCAGAGGTTCAAGTGGACAGGGAACGTCTGGAAACACCATATATTTT. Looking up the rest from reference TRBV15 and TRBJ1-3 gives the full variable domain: DAMVIQNPRYQVTQFGKPVTLSCSQTLNHNVMYWYQQKSSQAPKLLFHYYDKDFNNEADTPDNFQSRRPNTSFCFLDIRSPGLGDTAMYLCATSRGSSGQGTSGNTIYFGEGSWLTVV.

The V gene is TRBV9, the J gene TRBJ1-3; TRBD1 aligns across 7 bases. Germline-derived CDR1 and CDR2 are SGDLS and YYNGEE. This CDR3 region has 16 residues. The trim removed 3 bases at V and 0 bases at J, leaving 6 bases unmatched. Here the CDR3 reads CASSALQGPSGNTIYF. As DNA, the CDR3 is TGTGCCAGCAGCGCCTTACAGGGGCCCTCTGGAAACACCATATATTTT.

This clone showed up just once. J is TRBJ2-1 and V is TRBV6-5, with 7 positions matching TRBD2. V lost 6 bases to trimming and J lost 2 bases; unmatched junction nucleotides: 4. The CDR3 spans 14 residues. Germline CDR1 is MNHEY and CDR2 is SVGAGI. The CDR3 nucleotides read TGTGCCAGCAGGACAGCGGGGACCTACAATGAGCAGTTCTTC. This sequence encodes CASRTAGTYNEQFF.

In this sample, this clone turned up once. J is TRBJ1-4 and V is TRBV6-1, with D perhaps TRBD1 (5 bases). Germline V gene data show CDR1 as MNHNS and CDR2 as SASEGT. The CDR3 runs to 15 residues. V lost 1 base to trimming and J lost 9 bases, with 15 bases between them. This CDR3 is CASSEGGTSSKKLFF. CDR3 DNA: TGTGCCAGCAGTGAAGGGGGCACTTCGAGCAAAAAACTGTTTTTT.

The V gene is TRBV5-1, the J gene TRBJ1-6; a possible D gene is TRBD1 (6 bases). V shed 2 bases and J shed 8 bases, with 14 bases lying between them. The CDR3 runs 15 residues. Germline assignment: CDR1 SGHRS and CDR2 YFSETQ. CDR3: CASSLESPGDSPLHF. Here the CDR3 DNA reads TGCGCCAGCAGCTTAGAATCGCCAGGGGATTCACCCCTCCACTTT.

CDR3 nucleotide sequence: TGTGCCAGCAGCTTGACTTCCTATGGCTACACCTTC. Translation: CASSLTSYGYTF. V usage is TRBV7-2 and J usage is TRBJ1-2; D is uncertain. The CDR3 is made up of 12 amino acids. Trimming took off 3 bases at V and 4 bases at J, with 6 bases between the two ends. The V gene's germline CDR1 is SGHTA and CDR2 FQGNSA.

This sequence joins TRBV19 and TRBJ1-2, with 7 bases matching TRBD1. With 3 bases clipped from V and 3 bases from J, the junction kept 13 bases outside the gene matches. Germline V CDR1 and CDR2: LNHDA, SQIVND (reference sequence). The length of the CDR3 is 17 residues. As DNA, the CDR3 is TGTGCCAGTAGTATGGTGGGGGACAGCCGCTCTTACTATGGCTACACCTTC. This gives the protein CASSMVGDSRSYYGYTF.

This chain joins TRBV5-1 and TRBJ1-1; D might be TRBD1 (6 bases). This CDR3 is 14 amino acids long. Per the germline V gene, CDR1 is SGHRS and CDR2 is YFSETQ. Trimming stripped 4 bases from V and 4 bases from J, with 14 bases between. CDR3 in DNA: TGCGCCAGCAGCGGCAGGGGTAAGGGCACTGAAGCTTTCTTT. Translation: CASSGRGKGTEAFF.

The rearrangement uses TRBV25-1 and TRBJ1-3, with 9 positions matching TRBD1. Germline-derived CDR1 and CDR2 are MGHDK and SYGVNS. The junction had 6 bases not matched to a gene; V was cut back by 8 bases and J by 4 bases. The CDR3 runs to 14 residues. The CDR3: CASAGTGRGNTIYF. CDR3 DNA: TGTGCCAGCGCAGGGACAGGGAGGGGAAACACCATATATTTT.

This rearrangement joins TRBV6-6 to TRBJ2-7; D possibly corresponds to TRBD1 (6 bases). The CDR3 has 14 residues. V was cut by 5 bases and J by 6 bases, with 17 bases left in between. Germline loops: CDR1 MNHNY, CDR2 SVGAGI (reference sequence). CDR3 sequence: CASSTTGPVAEQYF. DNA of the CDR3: TGTGCCAGCAGTACTACAGGGCCCGTGGCCGAGCAGTACTTC.

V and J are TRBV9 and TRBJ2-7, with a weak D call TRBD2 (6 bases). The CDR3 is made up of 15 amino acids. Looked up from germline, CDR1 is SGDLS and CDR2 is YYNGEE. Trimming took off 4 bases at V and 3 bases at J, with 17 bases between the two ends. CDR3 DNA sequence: TGTGCCAGCAGCCCCCGTGATAGCGGCAACTACGAGCAGTACTTC. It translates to CASSPRDSGNYEQYF.

This CDR3 reads CASSAGSASEAFF. The DNA for the CDR3 is TGCGCCAGCAGTGCGGGGTCAGCATCCGAAGCTTTCTTT. V usage is TRBV10-1 and J usage is TRBJ1-1; D is unresolved. V was pared by 4 bases and J by 8 bases, with 14 bases between. The germline V gene has CDR1 WNHNN and CDR2 SYGVQD (reference sequence). The CDR3 consists of 13 residues.

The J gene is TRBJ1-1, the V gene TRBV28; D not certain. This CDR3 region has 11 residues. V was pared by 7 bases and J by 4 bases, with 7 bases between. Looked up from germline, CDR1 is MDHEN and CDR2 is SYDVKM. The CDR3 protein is CASISSTEAFF. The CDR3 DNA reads TGTGCCAGCATTTCCAGCACTGAAGCTTTCTTT.

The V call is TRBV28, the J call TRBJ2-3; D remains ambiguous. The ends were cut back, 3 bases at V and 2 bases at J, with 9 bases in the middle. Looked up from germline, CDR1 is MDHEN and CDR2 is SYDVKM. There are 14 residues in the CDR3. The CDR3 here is CASSFSGFTDTQYF. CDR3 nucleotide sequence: TGTGCCAGCAGTTTTTCCGGGTTCACAGATACGCAGTATTTT.

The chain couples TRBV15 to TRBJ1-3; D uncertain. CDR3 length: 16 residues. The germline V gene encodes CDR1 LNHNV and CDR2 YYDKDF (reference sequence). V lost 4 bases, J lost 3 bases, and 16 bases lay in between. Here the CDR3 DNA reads TGTGCCACCAGCACCTCCGGGGATGTCGGTGGAAACACCATATATTTT. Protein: CATSTSGDVGGNTIYF.

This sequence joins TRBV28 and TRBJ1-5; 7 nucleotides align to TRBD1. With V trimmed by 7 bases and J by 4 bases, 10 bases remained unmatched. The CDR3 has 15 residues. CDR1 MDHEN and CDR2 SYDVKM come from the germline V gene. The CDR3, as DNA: TGTGCCAGCATTAAACGAGCAGGGGGGAATCAGCCCCAGCATTTT. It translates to CASIKRAGGNQPQHF.

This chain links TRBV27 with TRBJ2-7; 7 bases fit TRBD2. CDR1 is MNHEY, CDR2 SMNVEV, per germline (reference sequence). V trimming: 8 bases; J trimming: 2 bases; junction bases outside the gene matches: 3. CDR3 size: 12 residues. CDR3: CASGEGTYEQYF. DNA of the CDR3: TGTGCCAGCGGGGAGGGCACCTACGAGCAGTACTTC.

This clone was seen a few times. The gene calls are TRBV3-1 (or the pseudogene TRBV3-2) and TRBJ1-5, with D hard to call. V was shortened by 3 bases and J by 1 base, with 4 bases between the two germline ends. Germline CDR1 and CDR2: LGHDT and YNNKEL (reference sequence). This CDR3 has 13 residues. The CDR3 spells CASSQTSNQPQHF. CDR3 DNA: TGTGCCAGCAGCCAGACAAGCAATCAGCCCCAGCATTTT.

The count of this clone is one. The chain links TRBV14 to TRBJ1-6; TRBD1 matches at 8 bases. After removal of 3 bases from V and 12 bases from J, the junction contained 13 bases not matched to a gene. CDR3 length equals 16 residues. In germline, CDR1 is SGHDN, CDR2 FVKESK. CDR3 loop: CASSQDPGTGFVPLHF. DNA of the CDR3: TGTGCCAGCAGCCAGGACCCCGGGACAGGATTCGTACCCCTCCACTTT.

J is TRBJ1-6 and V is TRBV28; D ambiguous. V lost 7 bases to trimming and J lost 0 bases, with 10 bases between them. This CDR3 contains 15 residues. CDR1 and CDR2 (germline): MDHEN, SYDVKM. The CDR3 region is CASIEGSSYNSPLHF. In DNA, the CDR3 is TGTGCCAGCATAGAGGGTAGCTCCTATAATTCACCCCTCCACTTT.

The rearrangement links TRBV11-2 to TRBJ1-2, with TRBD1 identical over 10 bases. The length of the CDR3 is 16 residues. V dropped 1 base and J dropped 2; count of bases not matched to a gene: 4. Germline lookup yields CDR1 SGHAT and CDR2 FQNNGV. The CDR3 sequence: CASSLADRGRNYGYTF. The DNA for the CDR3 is TGTGCCAGCAGCTTAGCAGACAGGGGGCGAAACTATGGCTACACCTTC.

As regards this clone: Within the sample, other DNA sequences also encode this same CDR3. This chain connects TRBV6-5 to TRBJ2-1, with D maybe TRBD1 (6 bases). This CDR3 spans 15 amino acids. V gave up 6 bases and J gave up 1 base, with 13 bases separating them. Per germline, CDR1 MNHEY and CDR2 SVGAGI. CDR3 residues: CASRPTGLSYNEQFF. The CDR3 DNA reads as TGTGCCAGCAGGCCAACAGGGCTTTCCTACAATGAGCAGTTCTTC.

For the CDR3, the DNA is TGTGCCAGCAGCCTGCTCGCGGGGACCGGGGAGCTGTTTTTT. Translated, it gives CASSLLAGTGELFF. The chain joins TRBV3-1 (or the pseudogene TRBV3-2) to TRBJ2-2; tentatively, D is TRBD2 (6 bases). V dropped 4 bases and J dropped 5 bases, with 11 bases sitting between them. The germline CDR1 and CDR2 sequences are LGHDT and YNNKEL (reference sequence). CDR3 size: 14 residues.

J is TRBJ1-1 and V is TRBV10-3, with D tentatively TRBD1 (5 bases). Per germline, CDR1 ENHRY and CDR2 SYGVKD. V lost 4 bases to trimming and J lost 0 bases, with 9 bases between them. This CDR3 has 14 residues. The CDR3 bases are TGTGCCATCAGTGGGGAGGGGATGAACACTGAAGCTTTCTTT. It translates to CAISGEGMNTEAFF.

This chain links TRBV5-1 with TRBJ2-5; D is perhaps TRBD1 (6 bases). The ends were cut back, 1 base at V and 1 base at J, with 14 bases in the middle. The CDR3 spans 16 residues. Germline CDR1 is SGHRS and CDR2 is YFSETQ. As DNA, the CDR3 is TGCGCCAGCAGCTTGTTTACGACAGGAAGCCAAGAGACCCAGTACTTC. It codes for CASSLFTTGSQETQYF.

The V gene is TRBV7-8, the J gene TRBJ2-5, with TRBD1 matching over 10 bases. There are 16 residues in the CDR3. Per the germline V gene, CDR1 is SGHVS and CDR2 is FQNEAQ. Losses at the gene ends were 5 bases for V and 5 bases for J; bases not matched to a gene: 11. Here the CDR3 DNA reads TGTGCCAGCAGCCCTTACCTGACAGGGGGCCGGGAGACCCAGTACTTC. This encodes CASSPYLTGGRETQYF.